This T cell receptor beta chain was profiled in a study of OX40 agonist ivuxolimab in advanced cancers. Study-wide background: Ivuxolimab was administered intravenously to patients at 0.01 to 10 mg/kg every 2 weeks. With a range of roughly 20 to 85, age averaged about 59 years, and about 80% were male. Of the patients, three showed partial responses, one with hepatocellular carcinoma and two with cutaneous melanoma.

This clone was seen a handful of times. Antigen: not known. Assay used: immunoSEQ multiplex PCR; TCRdb lists only in-frame clones, some missing. The data hold 70,000 or so clones, with around 90% observed a single time. Trimming left V 9 bases short and J 4 bases short, with 16 bases between. This CDR3 region has 14 residues. Germline assignment: CDR1 LNHDA and CDR2 SQIVND (reference sequence). Study conclusions and caveats: Patients who responded partially at 0.1-3.0 mg/kg showed clonal expansion ranking among the lowest.

The source material was CD4+ or CD8+ T cells sorted from blood, sampled in a trial of the OX40 agonist ivuxolimab. The chain has TRBV19 and TRBJ1-5; D gene ambiguous. The clonotype was recovered from an adult with an advanced solid tumor such as melanoma, head and neck, liver or kidney cancer. The CDR3 DNA is TGTGCCAGCAAAAAAGGTGGGTTAAATCAGCCCCAGCATTTT. Protein product: CASKKGGLNQPQHF.